This T cell receptor (beta chain) was observed in a study of cytomegalovirus exposure and HLA in healthy donors. Findings and limits, study-wide: It emerged from a later analysis that several of the most significant clusters appeared to be linked to common viral pathogens. While the bulk of TCR sequences proved rare, some public TCRs turned up in many donors.

Of note for this clone: Its antigen remains unidentified. The junction does not match germline at one end; this may be a read error.

The study ran its PCR with 60 Vbeta and 13 Jbeta primers. The data were produced by immunoSEQ multiplex PCR, yet TCRdb's version contains in-frame clones alone and is incomplete. The sample holds 95,000 to 150,000 clones. Sequencing was carried out using PBMCs. The source of this sequence is a man younger than 35 in good health and CMV-seronegative.

The CDR3 sequence is CASTRPARGGYGYNF. As DNA, the CDR3 is TGTGCCAGCACAAGGCCCGCGCGGGGGGGCTATGGCTACAACTTC. This chain links TRBV7-9 with TRBJ1-2; maybe TRBD1 (6 bases). Germline CDR1 SEHNR, CDR2 FQNEAQ (reference sequence). The CDR3 contains 15 residues.